The 10 T cell receptor beta chains below were found in one sample sequenced in a study of blood T cell repertoires in COVID-19. The method was immunoSEQ multiplex PCR; TCRdb's version includes in-frame clones alone and lacks a portion of them. The sample carries a few hundred thousand clones, about 78% recorded once. The sample was peripheral blood. The source is a woman in her 70s with acute or convalescent COVID-19.

This sequence joins TRBV7-2 and TRBJ2-3; 12 bases fit TRBD2. The CDR3 has 15 amino acids. The germline gives CDR1 SGHTA, CDR2 FQGNSA. Trimming at V came to 4 bases and at J to 3 bases, leaving 2 bases not matched to a gene. The CDR3 nucleotides are TGTGCCAGCAGCTCCGGACTAGCGGGGACAGATACGCAGTATTTT. It yields the protein CASSSGLAGTDTQYF.

The rearrangement joins TRBV7-2 to TRBJ2-2, with D possibly TRBD2 on 6 matching bases. V was pared by 10 bases and J by 3 bases, with 18 bases between. The CDR3 length is 15 residues. Germline V gives CDR1 SGHTA, CDR2 FQGNSA. The CDR3, as DNA: TGTGCCAAATGGTACACATCGGGGGACACCGGGGAGCTGTTTTTT. Its protein is CAKWYTSGDTGELFF.

This clone has only one observation. This rearrangement joins TRBV5-1 to TRBJ1-2; D call uncertain. The CDR3 is 15 amino acids. CDR1 and CDR2 from the germline V gene are SGHRS and YFSETQ. V lost 0 bases to trimming and J lost 0 bases, with 9 bases between them. CDR3 amino acids: CASSLEPGSNYGYTF. For the CDR3, the DNA is TGCGCCAGCAGCTTGGAGCCGGGTTCTAACTATGGCTACACCTTC.

This clone was counted between two and nine times. The chain is built from TRBV3-1 (or the pseudogene TRBV3-2) and TRBJ2-5; TRBD2 aligns across 10 bases. Per germline, CDR1 LGHDT and CDR2 YNNKEL (reference sequence). J gave up 1 base and V 4 bases, and 3 bases lay outside the gene matches. The CDR3 consists of 15 residues. CDR3 bases: TGTGCCAGCAGCCCCCTAGCGGGGGTCCAAGAGACCCAGTACTTC. As protein: CASSPLAGVQETQYF.

The V call is TRBV3-1 (or the pseudogene TRBV3-2), the J call TRBJ2-1; D perhaps matches TRBD1 (6 bases). The V gene's germline CDR1 is LGHDT and CDR2 YNNKEL (reference sequence). The CDR3 sequence is 16 residues long. The ends were cut back, 1 base at V and 9 bases at J, with 19 bases in the middle. The CDR3 loop reads CASSQGSWAVQGEQFF. DNA of the CDR3: TGTGCCAGCAGCCAAGGATCCTGGGCAGTACAGGGTGAGCAGTTCTTC.

This rearrangement joins TRBV7-2 to TRBJ2-2, with TRBD1 as a possible D gene (5 bases). The germline CDR1 and CDR2 sequences are SGHTA and FQGNSA. The V gene lost 4 bases and the J gene lost 4 bases, with 10 bases spanning the gap. CDR3 size: 14 residues. CDR3 in DNA: TGTGCCAGCAGCTCCCGACAGAGCACCGGGGAGCTGTTTTTT. It specifies CASSSRQSTGELFF.

V and J are TRBV7-2 and TRBJ1-5; no clear D gene. The CDR3 has 14 residues. V lost 1 base and J 2 bases, leaving 6 bases between the germline ends. From germline, CDR1 is SGHTA and CDR2 FQGNSA. As DNA, the CDR3 is TGTGCCAGCAGCTTAGGGAGGGGCAATCAGCCCCAGCATTTT. It codes for CASSLGRGNQPQHF. The full variable domain, in which reference TRBV7-2 and TRBJ1-5 provide the parts outside the CDR3, is GAGVSQSPSNKVTEKGKDVELRCDPISGHTALYWYRQSLGQGLEFLIYFQGNSAPDKSGLPSDRFSAERTGGSVSTLTIQRTQQEDSAVYLCASSLGRGNQPQHFGDGTRLSIL.

The genes are TRBV3-1 (or the pseudogene TRBV3-2) and TRBJ2-3; the match to TRBD2 covers 7 bases. Germline assignment: CDR1 LGHDT and CDR2 YNNKEL (reference sequence). The CDR3 loop spans 15 amino acids. Losses at the gene ends were 2 bases for V and 2 bases for J; bases not matched to a gene: 4. The CDR3 coding sequence is TGTGCCAGCAGCCAACAAGCGGGGAACACAGATACGCAGTATTTT. Residues: CASSQQAGNTDTQYF.

The V call is TRBV5-1, the J call TRBJ1-4, with 7 bases lining up with TRBD1. Trimming at V came to 4 bases and at J to 7 bases, leaving 10 bases not matched to a gene. Germline-derived CDR1 and CDR2 are SGHRS and YFSETQ. This CDR3 comprises 15 residues. CDR3 bases: TGCGCCAGCAGCCTAACAGGGGAGAGGGGTGAAAAACTGTTTTTT. Amino acid sequence: CASSLTGERGEKLFF.

This chain connects TRBV10-3 to TRBJ2-2, with 11 positions matching TRBD2. Per germline, CDR1 ENHRY and CDR2 SYGVKD. Losses at the gene ends were 4 bases for V and 3 bases for J; bases not matched to a gene: 10. The CDR3 contains 18 residues. Written as DNA, the CDR3 is TGTGCCATCAGTGCTCGGTATAGCGGGGGGGCGGACACCGGGGAGCTGTTTTTT. Translation: CAISARYSGGADTGELFF.